A selection of T cell receptor beta chains follows, all from one sample in a study of T cell responses to AZD1222 COVID-19 vaccine. The repertoire was sequenced with immunoSEQ multiplex PCR; TCRdb's copy has only in-frame clones and lacks some. The sample lists about 120,000 clones, approximately 86% occurring once. The starting material was peripheral blood, obtained on day 0 of AZD1222 vaccination. The receptors originated from an adult in good health. Both conserved end residues are part of each CDR3. A D gene is named only where the DNA matches it firmly. The size field is filled for only some rows; it gives once, few, many or a size class.

>TRBV11-2|-|-|TRBJ2-6
TGTGCCAGCAGCTTAGTAGGGGTTGGGGCCAACGTCCTGACTTTC
CASSLVGVGANVLTF
>TRBV27|once|-|TRBJ2-2
TGTGCCAGCACCCTCACGGCGCAAAACACCGGGGAGCTGTTTTTT
CASTLTAQNTGELFF
>TRBV19|-|-|TRBJ1-4
TGTGCCAGTAGTATCCTCAACGTGATTGCAACTAATGAAAAACTGTTTTTT
CASSILNVIATNEKLFF
>TRBV19|-|TRBD2|TRBJ2-5
TGTGCCAGTAGTCCACTAGCGGGCGCGAAGGGAGAGACCCAGTACTTC
CASSPLAGAKGETQYF
>TRBV5-4|-|-|TRBJ2-7
TGTGCCAGCAGCTTGGACGGGGTGTTAGTGCGCGGACTTCCTTTC
CASSLDGVLVRGLPF
>TRBV9|-|-|TRBJ1-1
TGTGCCAGCAGCGCTTCCCTCGGGACTCCGAGCACTGAAGCTTTCTTT
CASSASLGTPSTEAFF
>TRBV11-3|-|-|TRBJ2-1
TGTGCCAGCAGCTTATCCCCGGGACCCGAGGGCGAGCAGTTCTTC
CASSLSPGPEGEQFF
>TRBV2|-|TRBD1|TRBJ1-1
TGTGCCAGCAGTGAACCAGGACAGGATAGAAGCACTGAAGCTTTCTTT
CASSEPGQDRSTEAFF
>TRBV6-5|-|-|TRBJ2-3
TGTGCCAGTCGGGACGCCCTGGATACGCAGTATTTT
CASRDALDTQYF
>TRBV11-2|once|-|TRBJ2-7
TGTGCCAGCAGCCCTGCAGACAGGGAGCAGTACTTC
CASSPADREQYF
>TRBV28|once|-|TRBJ1-1
TGTGCCAGCAGGCCTAATGACAGAACCTTGAACACTGAAGCTTTCTTT
CASRPNDRTLNTEAFF
>TRBV28|-|-|TRBJ1-1
TGTGCCAGCAGCCGATTCCTAGGGGTCGGAGCTTTCTTT
CASSRFLGVGAFF
>TRBV27|-|-|TRBJ2-3
-
CASSSSTLTDTQYF
>TRBV5-1|-|-|TRBJ1-1
TGCGCCAGCAGCTTGGTCCGGGCGAACACTGAAGCTTTCTTT
CASSLVRANTEAFF
>TRBV25-1|-|-|TRBJ2-2
TGTGCCAGCATGGCCCTGGACACCGGGGAGCTGTTTTTT
CASMALDTGELFF
>TRBV28|few|-|TRBJ1-2
TGTGCCAGCAGTTTCCGATCCGTACTAGCCTATGGCTACACCTTC
CASSFRSVLAYGYTF
>TRBV5-5|once|-|TRBJ1-2
TGTGCCAGCAGCTCCCGCTGGGGGGGTGAGGGCTACACCTTC
CASSSRWGGEGYTF
>TRBV19|once|TRBD1|TRBJ2-7
TGTGCCAGTAGTTTAACCCGGACAGGGGGTTCCTACGAGCAGTACTTC
CASSLTRTGGSYEQYF
>TRBV7-9|-|-|TRBJ2-2
TGTGCCAGCAGCCCTTCGACACAATCGAACACCGGGGAGCTGTTTTTT
CASSPSTQSNTGELFF
>TRBV6-6|once|TRBD1|TRBJ1-5
TGTGCCAGCAGTTGGACAGGGGATCAGCCCCAGCATTTT
CASSWTGDQPQHF
>TRBV6-6|-|TRBD1|TRBJ2-7
TGTGCCAGCACCTCAACCCGAGACAGGGGCGACGAGCAGTACTTC
CASTSTRDRGDEQYF
>TRBV11-2|-|-|TRBJ2-1
TGTGCCAGCGCCTCCTACAATGAGCAGTTCTTC
CASASYNEQFF
>TRBV5-1|-|-|TRBJ1-4
TGCGCCAGCAGCACCGGGAGACGGGATGAAAAACTGTTTTTT
CASSTGRRDEKLFF
>TRBV5-1|-|TRBD1|TRBJ1-1
TGCGCCAGCAGCTTGGCCCTAGGGACAGGTATGTCTGAAGCTTTCTTT
CASSLALGTGMSEAFF
>TRBV11-1|-|TRBD1|TRBJ2-7
TGTGCCAGCAGCTCCGGCAGGGGGTCATCCTACGAGCAGTACTTC
CASSSGRGSSYEQYF
>TRBV2|-|TRBD1|TRBJ2-1
TGTGCCAGCAGTGAAGAGGGCAGGGGGCTACACAATGAGCAGTTCTTC
CASSEEGRGLHNEQFF
>TRBV28|-|-|TRBJ2-3
TGTGCCAGCAGTCCCAACTCAGGGCAGGGACCTGGCACAGATACGCAGTATTTT
CASSPNSGQGPGTDTQYF
>TRBV9|-|-|TRBJ1-1
TGTGCCAGCAGCGTAGGTGTCCGGGGAAAGAACACTGAAGCTTTCTTT
CASSVGVRGKNTEAFF
>TRBV3-1/TRBV3-2|once|TRBD2|TRBJ2-5
TGTGCCAGCAGCCGCTTGGGGGGGTCGGAGACCCAGTACTTC
CASSRLGGSETQYF
>TRBV28|-|-|TRBJ1-1
TGTGCCAGCAGTTTACTACAGGGCCCGAACACTGAAGCTTTCTTT
CASSLLQGPNTEAFF
>TRBV29-1|-|-|TRBJ2-2
TGCAGCGCTGGGGAGGTCGGGGAGCTGTTTTTT
CSAGEVGELFF
>TRBV29-1|-|TRBD1|TRBJ2-1
TGCAGCGGAACAGGGGACGCGGATGAGCAGTTCTTC
CSGTGDADEQFF
>TRBV28|-|-|TRBJ2-7
TGTGCCAGCAGTTCCCCGTACGAGCAGTACTTC
CASSSPYEQYF
>TRBV28|-|TRBD2|TRBJ2-7
TGTGCCAGCAGTTCGTTAGCGGGAGTGTACGAGCAGTACTTC
CASSSLAGVYEQYF
>TRBV10-2|-|-|TRBJ2-7
TGCGCCAGCAGTGAGTCGGCGACCCTATTACACGAGCAGTACTTC
CASSESATLLHEQYF
>TRBV10-2|-|-|TRBJ1-2
TGCGCCAGCAGCACCTTAGGGGGGCAGGGCTATGGCTACACCTTC
CASSTLGGQGYGYTF
>TRBV5-8|once|-|TRBJ2-6
TGTGCCAGCAGCTTGCGGCGAAGCTCTGGGGCCAACGTCCTGACTTTC
CASSLRRSSGANVLTF
>TRBV9|-|TRBD2|TRBJ2-5
TGTGCCAGCAGCGTAACGGGACTAGCGGGAGAAGAGACCCAGTACTTC
CASSVTGLAGEETQYF
>TRBV5-1|-|TRBD1|TRBJ2-7
TGCGCCAGCAGCCCATCCCCGGACAGGGCCAACGAGCAGTACTTC
CASSPSPDRANEQYF
>TRBV27|-|-|TRBJ1-1
TGTGCCAGCAGAAAAGCCACTGAAGCTTTCTTT
CASRKATEAFF
>TRBV28|-|-|TRBJ1-1
TGTGCCAGCAGTTTTCCCATGAGGTCTGAAGCTTTCTTT
CASSFPMRSEAFF
>TRBV28|-|-|TRBJ1-1
TGTGCCAGCCGGGAGGGCAGGGAAGCTTTCTTT
CASREGREAFF
>TRBV7-3|-|TRBD1|TRBJ2-2
TGTGCCAGCAGCTTAACCACAGACAGGGGGCGGACCGGGGAGCTGTTTTTT
CASSLTTDRGRTGELFF
>TRBV28|-|-|TRBJ1-3
TGTGCCAGCAGTTCTCCCTTCAGGTCTGGAAACACCATATATTTT
CASSSPFRSGNTIYF
>TRBV4-2|-|TRBD1|TRBJ1-1
TGTGCCAGCAGCCAGGAAATCAGGGGGGGCACTGAAGCTTTCTTT
CASSQEIRGGTEAFF
>TRBV6-1|-|-|TRBJ2-5
TGTGCCAGCAGTGAATTCGGCAGAGGAAAAGAGACCCAGTACTTC
CASSEFGRGKETQYF
>TRBV20-1|-|-|TRBJ2-7
TGCAGTGCGGGCGCCAGCTGGCAGTACTTC
CSAGASWQYF
>TRBV5-4|-|TRBD1|TRBJ2-7
TGTGCCAGCAGCGCGACAGGGGGCCGGTACGAGCAGTACTTC
CASSATGGRYEQYF
>TRBV12-5|-|TRBD1|TRBJ2-2
TGTGCTAGTGGTATGACGACAGGGCACACCGGGGAGCTGTTTTTT
CASGMTTGHTGELFF
>TRBV24-1|once|TRBD1|TRBJ1-2
TGTGCCACCAGTGAGGGACAGGGGGCTTATAACTATGGCTACACCTTC
CATSEGQGAYNYGYTF
>TRBV14|-|-|TRBJ1-6
TGTGCCAGCAGCCAAGAGAGGATCCAATCACCCCTCCACTTT
CASSQERIQSPLHF
>TRBV4-1|few|-|TRBJ1-1
TGCGCCAGCAGCCCGAGTTGGGGGGCTAACACTGAAGCTTTCTTT
CASSPSWGANTEAFF
>TRBV28|-|-|TRBJ1-4
TGTGCCAGCAGCTCCCTGCAAAAACTGTTTTTT
CASSSLQKLFF
>TRBV30|-|-|TRBJ1-5
TGTGCCTGGAACGGTGATAGCAATCAGCCCCAGCATTTT
CAWNGDSNQPQHF
>TRBV5-1|-|-|TRBJ1-2
TGCGCCAGCAGCTTGACAGGTTACGGCTATGGCTACACCTTC
CASSLTGYGYGYTF
>TRBV6-1|-|-|TRBJ1-2
TGTGCCAGCAGTGAGGGGACTTCTTCGCCCTATGGCTACACCTTC
CASSEGTSSPYGYTF
>TRBV28|-|TRBD1|TRBJ2-2
TGTGCCAGCAGGGCGCACACCGGGACAGGGGGGGGCACCGGGGAGCTGTTTTTT
CASRAHTGTGGGTGELFF